The rows below give T cell receptor beta chains drawn from one sample of a study of Graves' ophthalmopathy and Graves' hyperthyroidism. TCRdb reprocessed the multiplex PCR reads with MiXCR, giving one entry per CDR3 protein. The table includes around 670,000 distinct CDR3 sequences, roughly 41% detected once. Material for sequencing was peripheral blood. Receptors originate from an adult man with Graves' ophthalmopathy. Both conserved end residues are part of each CDR3. Clone size is given for some rows only: seen once, a few or many times, or a class if the clone is expanded.

few TRBJ2-5 TRBV10-2 CASSEPGRYQETQYF
. TRBJ2-7 TRBV4-2 CASSQDNRAWSEQYF
. TRBJ2-7 TRBV18 CASSQTGPEEQYF
. TRBJ1-1 TRBV6-5 CASSYSRDSNTEAFF
few TRBJ1-1 TRBV10-3 CASRGQGGRAEAFF
. TRBJ2-7 TRBV10-3 CASNRGQIYEQYF
. TRBJ1-1 TRBV6-5 CASSYSGLAFF
few TRBJ2-7 TRBV20-1 CSAMSGESYEQYF
many TRBJ1-2 TRBV29-1 CSVGEGAYGYTF
many TRBJ1-5 TRBV20-1 CSAASGGGQPQHF
. TRBJ2-7 TRBV20-1 CSARDRLVATYEQYF
. TRBJ2-7 TRBV7-9 CASSLSLDRGSYEQYF
. TRBJ1-5 TRBV29-1 CSSRDGGNQPQHF
few TRBJ2-5 TRBV12-3/TRBV12-4 CASSLRADQTQYF
. TRBJ2-2 TRBV29-1 CSVRGLGTNTGELSW
. TRBJ2-2 TRBV10-3 CAISEGGSDTGELLF
. TRBJ2-7 TRBV19 CASSRTRTGDYEQYF
few TRBJ2-2 TRBV20-1 CSALGPNTGELFF
few TRBJ1-2 TRBV10-3 CAGQQGDFRGYTF
. TRBJ1-3 TRBV20-1 CSARDLGGTKNTIYF
few TRBJ2-7 TRBV6-5 CASSYLEGRSSYEQYF
. TRBJ2-2 TRBV7-9 CASSLLQAGELFF
. TRBJ1-2 TRBV20-1 CSASSRQGYGYTF
. TRBJ1-1 TRBV29-1 CSVRDGRAAEAFF
few TRBJ1-3 TRBV11-2 CASSLDRGIRGNTIYF
few TRBJ1-5 TRBV24-1 CASSFRGIEQPQHF
. TRBJ2-5 TRBV6-5 CASSYSGIPETQYF
. TRBJ2-2 TRBV25-1 CASSSGLAGYTGELFF
. TRBJ2-5 TRBV19 CASSPRTVGEPQYF
few TRBJ2-2 TRBV2 CASSGLVAGTGELFF
. TRBJ1-5 TRBV19 CASSTDTYSNQPQHF
many TRBJ2-7 TRBV7-9 CASSLGAGDYF
. TRBJ2-1 TRBV20-1 CSARDRAGTYNEQFF
many TRBJ1-2 TRBV10-3 CAIGQNNYGYTF
few TRBJ1-5 TRBV7-9 CASSLVGLNNQPQHF